The TCR beta chain under discussion was sequenced for a study of blood T cell repertoires in COVID-19. Study-wide context: COVID-19 samples from acute and convalescent phases originated in the United States, Italy and Spain. The cDNA or gDNA used as material had been derived from T cells, B-cell-depleted T cells, or PBMCs.

Trimming stripped 6 bases from V and 0 bases from J, with 10 bases between. The CDR3 is 14 amino acids. The germline V gene encodes CDR1 SGHRS and CDR2 YFSETQ. Generated by immunoSEQ multiplex PCR, the TCRdb table keeps only in-frame clones and is missing some. This table holds fewer than 200,000 clones, approximately 80% found once. The clonotype was recovered from a human donor in a cohort sampled during active COVID-19. Sample: peripheral blood. The chain combines TRBV5-1 with TRBJ1-3, with unresolved D. In DNA form, the CDR3 reads TGCGCCAGCATGGAGGCCGCCTCTGGAAACACCATATATTTT. Protein sequence: CASMEAASGNTIYF.